This T cell receptor beta chain appears in the sequencing data of a study of PD-1 blockade in mismatch repair-deficient tumors (dated by TCRdb to between 2016 and 2019). A note on the overall study: Between late 2013 and September 2016, more than 75 consecutive patients with 11 to 12 mismatch repair-deficient cancer types, all previously treated and progressing, were enrolled in the trial. Tumor-associated T cell clones were tracked in the peripheral blood of patients responding to PD-1 blockade by deep sequencing of TCR CDR3 regions. The study at large found these results: Tumor-resident clones, often undetectable in blood before treatment, expanded rapidly after pembrolizumab and then contracted, generally before radiologic responses.

For every enrolled patient, mismatch repair deficiency was confirmed by either polymerase chain reaction or immunohistochemistry. TCR sequencing was carried out for a few patients who responded to pembrolizumab therapy. Pembrolizumab PD-1 blockade was prospectively tested in advanced mismatch repair-deficient cancers, regardless of tissue of origin, in the phase II trial. Peripheral blood T cell samples were gathered serially, both before PD-1 blockade started and at multiple time points afterward. Blood sampling times were expressed in weeks after the first pembrolizumab dose. For this clone: No antigen is known for it. No clone much larger than this one lies a single base away; base qualities are absent.

The library was prepared using the immunoSEQ multiplex PCR assay. This is the immuneACCESS table as TCRdb keeps it, with only in-frame sequences that have V and J called. A part of the clones is gone; compared with another copy, unresolved V genes explain less than half, and the rest is unexplained. The sample includes around 40,000 clones, with 75% to 90% observed a single time. 0.9% to 1.2% of the sample goes to the ten largest clones. The CDR3 numbers 17 residues from cysteine through phenylalanine. Solely the CDR3 DNA is kept, with 51 bases framed from the first base. V ends up 5 bases short and J 1 base short, with an unmatched junction base count of 13. CDR1 SGDLS and CDR2 YYNGEE were looked up in the germline V gene.

The V and J genes are TRBV9 and TRBJ1-1, and 8 bases in between align with TRBD1. The material was PBMCs, obtained about 40 weeks after starting pembrolizumab. The source of this sequence is an adult with mismatch repair-deficient cancer. The CDR3 loop reads CASSEGGTGLPNTEAFF. The DNA sequence is given as TGTGCCAGCAGTGAGGGAGGGACAGGACTCCCGAACACTGAAGCTTTCTTT.